What follows are 14 T cell receptor beta chains derived from one specimen sequenced in a study of cytotoxic CD8 clonotypes in ibrutinib-treated CLL. The table came from immunoSEQ multiplex PCR; TCRdb's copy has only in-frame clones and leaves some out. The sample carries approximately 350,000 clones, under 70% recorded once. The sample consisted of PBMCs, taken after 36 months of ibrutinib treatment. The receptors here all came from a human donor with chronic lymphocytic leukemia.

This clone has a single count. CDR3 nucleotides: TGCAGCGTTGAAACAGGGGCGAGCTACGAGCAGTACTTC. The encoded protein is CSVETGASYEQYF. The genes are TRBV29-1 and TRBJ2-7, with TRBD1 matching over 7 bases. The CDR3 sequence is 13 residues long. From germline, CDR1 is SQVTM and CDR2 ANQGSEA. V dropped 2 bases and J dropped 3; count of bases not matched to a gene: 4.

This clone was seen at least ten times. This CDR3 is also generated by other DNA sequences in the sample. The gene calls are TRBV7-6 and TRBJ2-2; D ambiguous. The CDR3 consists of 13 residues. With 1 base removed from V and 5 bases from J, the gap between germline ends came to 5 bases. Germline V gene data show CDR1 as SGHVS and CDR2 as FNYEAQ. The CDR3 here is CASSLDGTGELFF. The DNA of the CDR3 is TGTGCCAGCAGCTTAGACGGTACCGGGGAGCTGTTTTTT.

Worth noting for this clone: The junction departs from germline at one end; a sequencing error may be responsible. The chain has TRBV7-9 and TRBJ1-6; D unresolved. Germline V gives CDR1 SEHNR, CDR2 FQNEAQ (reference sequence). The CDR3 spans 15 residues. CDR3 DNA: TGTGCCAGCAGCTCAAAGGCCTCCTCTAATTCACCCCTCCACTTT. Translation gives CASSSKASSNSPLHF.

This rearrangement joins TRBV12-5 to TRBJ1-3, with no clear D. There are 13 residues in the CDR3. Germline CDR1 reads LGHNT; CDR2 reads FRNRAP. The ends were cut back, 1 base at V and 6 bases at J, with 7 bases in the middle. CDR3 sequence (DNA): TGTGCTAGTGGTTTGGACTCTTCAAACACCATATATTTT. Translating gives CASGLDSSNTIYF.

The V call is TRBV4-1, the J call TRBJ2-7, with 7 bases fitting TRBD1. The ends lost 3 bases at V and 1 base at J; junction bases unmatched: 3. This CDR3 region has 14 residues. Germline loops: CDR1 MGHRA, CDR2 YSYEKL. CDR3: CASSQNRGSYEQYF. The CDR3 region has the DNA TGCGCCAGCAGCCAGAACAGGGGATCCTACGAGCAGTACTTC.

V gene TRBV5-6 combines with J gene TRBJ1-5; D uncertain. The V gene's germline CDR1 is SGHDT and CDR2 YYEEEE. The length of the CDR3 is 16 residues. V dropped 4 bases and J dropped 0 bases, with 14 bases sitting between them. CDR3 loop: CASSLSGRNSNQPQHF. The DNA for the CDR3 is TGTGCCAGCAGCCTGTCGGGAAGAAATAGCAATCAGCCCCAGCATTTT. The full variable domain, completed using reference TRBV5-6 and TRBJ1-5, is DAGVTQSPTHLIKTRGQQVTLRCSPKSGHDTVSWYQQALGQGPQFIFQYYEEEERQRGNFPDRFSGHQFPNYSSELNVNALLLGDSALYLCASSLSGRNSNQPQHFGDGTRLSIL.

This chain joins TRBV28 and TRBJ2-2; D remains ambiguous. With 4 bases removed from V and 6 bases from J, the gap between germline ends came to 3 bases. Germline V gives CDR1 MDHEN, CDR2 SYDVKM. The CDR3 loop spans 11 amino acids. CDR3 in amino acids: CASSSAGELFF. In DNA form, the CDR3 reads TGTGCCAGCAGTTCGGCCGGGGAGCTGTTTTTT.

This chain connects TRBV7-9 to TRBJ2-7, with unresolved D. V lost 5 bases to trimming and J lost 3 bases, with 11 bases between them. Germline lookup yields CDR1 SEHNR and CDR2 FQNEAQ (reference sequence). This CDR3 is 13 amino acids long. The CDR3 here is CASSRRTVYEQYF. DNA of the CDR3: TGTGCCAGCAGCCGCAGGACGGTCTACGAGCAGTACTTC.

CDR3 amino acids: CASSLAALDTQYF. In DNA form, the CDR3 reads TGCGCCAGCAGCTTGGCGGCTTTGGATACGCAGTATTTT. The chain has TRBV5-1 and TRBJ2-3; D is undetermined. CDR1 SGHRS and CDR2 YFSETQ come from the germline V gene. This CDR3 has 13 amino acids. The V gene lost 0 bases and the J gene lost 6 bases, with 8 bases spanning the gap.

The genes are TRBV5-1 and TRBJ2-3; D possibly corresponds to TRBD1 (6 bases). The germline V and J ends were trimmed by 0 bases and 2 bases, with 7 bases remaining between them. Germline lookup yields CDR1 SGHRS and CDR2 YFSETQ. This CDR3 is built from 14 residues. DNA of the CDR3: TGCGCCAGCAGCTTGGCGGGACACACAGATACGCAGTATTTT. Protein product: CASSLAGHTDTQYF.

The genes are TRBV7-2 and TRBJ2-7; 8 bases match TRBD2. Germline V lookup: CDR1 SGHTA, CDR2 FQGNSA. The CDR3 has 14 amino acids. V was pared by 5 bases and J by 0 bases, with 3 bases of the junction left unmatched. Here the CDR3 reads CASSQSGGSYEQYF. Written as DNA, the CDR3 is TGTGCCAGCAGCCAAAGCGGGGGCTCCTACGAGCAGTACTTC. Filled out from reference TRBV7-2 and TRBJ2-7, the complete variable domain reads GAGVSQSPSNKVTEKGKDVELRCDPISGHTALYWYRQSLGQGLEFLIYFQGNSAPDKSGLPSDRFSAERTGGSVSTLTIQRTQQEDSAVYLCASSQSGGSYEQYFGPGTRLTVT.

For the CDR3, the DNA is TGTGCCAGCAGCCGAGGGGCCAGCGGGGGCTGGGATGAGCAGTTCTTC. Translating gives CASSRGASGGWDEQFF. This chain links TRBV7-2 with TRBJ2-1, with TRBD2 matching over 8 bases. The CDR3 runs to 16 residues. Losses at the gene ends were 5 bases for V and 8 bases for J; bases not matched to a gene: 14. Germline V gene data show CDR1 as SGHTA and CDR2 as FQGNSA.

The V gene is TRBV18, the J gene TRBJ1-1, with 8 nucleotides matching TRBD1. Germline CDR1 and CDR2: KGHSH and LQKENI. V trimming: 2 bases; J trimming: 5 bases; junction bases outside the gene matches: 10. CDR3 length: 16 residues. The CDR3, as DNA: TGTGCCAGCTCACCAGGACTGACAGGGGTTAGTACTGAAGCTTTCTTT. This translates into CASSPGLTGVSTEAFF. Full variable domain (outside the CDR3, taken from reference TRBV18 and TRBJ1-1): NAGVMQNPRHLVRRRGQEARLRCSPMKGHSHVYWYRQLPEEGLKFMVYLQKENIIDESGMPKERFSAEFPKEGPSILRIQQVVRGDSAAYFCASSPGLTGVSTEAFFGQGTRLTVV.

This clone has a handful of counts. The chain carries TRBV5-4 and TRBJ2-7; D unclear. The CDR3 has 13 amino acids. V lost 0 bases to trimming and J lost 3 bases, with 7 bases between them. Germline lookup yields CDR1 SGHNT and CDR2 YYREEE (reference sequence). The CDR3 reads CASSLGQDYEQYF. CDR3 DNA: TGTGCCAGCAGCTTGGGGCAGGACTACGAGCAGTACTTC.